The sequence of this TCR beta chain was determined in a study of OX40 agonist ivuxolimab in advanced cancers. Points on this clone: What it binds is unknown.

Notes on the study in general: In the 0.1 to 3.0 mg/kg range, CD4+ and CD8+ blood T cells had expanded clonally by week 6.

Assay: immunoSEQ multiplex PCR; the TCRdb copy retains only in-frame clones and omits some. The table includes roughly 87,000 clones, roughly 88% detected once. There are 14 residues in the CDR3. CDR1 and CDR2 (germline): SGHDN, FVKESK. Trimming shortened V by 7 bases and J by 1 base, and 13 bases separated the two germline ends. Sequencing used CD4+ or CD8+ T cells sorted from blood, obtained in a trial of the OX40 agonist ivuxolimab. This sequence joins TRBV14 and TRBJ1-1; D unclear. The TCR sequence derives from an adult with an advanced solid tumor such as melanoma, head and neck, liver or kidney cancer. The CDR3 nucleotides are TGTGCCAGCACCCTAGCCCCCAGGAACACTGAAGCTTTCTTT. Protein: CASTLAPRNTEAFF.